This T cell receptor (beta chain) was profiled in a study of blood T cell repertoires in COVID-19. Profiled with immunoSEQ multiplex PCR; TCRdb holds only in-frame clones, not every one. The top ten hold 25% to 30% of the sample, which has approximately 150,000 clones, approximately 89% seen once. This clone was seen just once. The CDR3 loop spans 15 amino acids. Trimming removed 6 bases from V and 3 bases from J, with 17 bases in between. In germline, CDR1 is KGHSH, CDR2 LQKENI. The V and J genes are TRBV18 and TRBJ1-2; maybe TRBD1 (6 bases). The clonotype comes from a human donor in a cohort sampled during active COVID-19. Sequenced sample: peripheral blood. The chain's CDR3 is CASSSRGAGDYGYTF. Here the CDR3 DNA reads TGTGCCAGCTCCTCCCGGGGGGCAGGTGACTATGGCTACACCTTC.